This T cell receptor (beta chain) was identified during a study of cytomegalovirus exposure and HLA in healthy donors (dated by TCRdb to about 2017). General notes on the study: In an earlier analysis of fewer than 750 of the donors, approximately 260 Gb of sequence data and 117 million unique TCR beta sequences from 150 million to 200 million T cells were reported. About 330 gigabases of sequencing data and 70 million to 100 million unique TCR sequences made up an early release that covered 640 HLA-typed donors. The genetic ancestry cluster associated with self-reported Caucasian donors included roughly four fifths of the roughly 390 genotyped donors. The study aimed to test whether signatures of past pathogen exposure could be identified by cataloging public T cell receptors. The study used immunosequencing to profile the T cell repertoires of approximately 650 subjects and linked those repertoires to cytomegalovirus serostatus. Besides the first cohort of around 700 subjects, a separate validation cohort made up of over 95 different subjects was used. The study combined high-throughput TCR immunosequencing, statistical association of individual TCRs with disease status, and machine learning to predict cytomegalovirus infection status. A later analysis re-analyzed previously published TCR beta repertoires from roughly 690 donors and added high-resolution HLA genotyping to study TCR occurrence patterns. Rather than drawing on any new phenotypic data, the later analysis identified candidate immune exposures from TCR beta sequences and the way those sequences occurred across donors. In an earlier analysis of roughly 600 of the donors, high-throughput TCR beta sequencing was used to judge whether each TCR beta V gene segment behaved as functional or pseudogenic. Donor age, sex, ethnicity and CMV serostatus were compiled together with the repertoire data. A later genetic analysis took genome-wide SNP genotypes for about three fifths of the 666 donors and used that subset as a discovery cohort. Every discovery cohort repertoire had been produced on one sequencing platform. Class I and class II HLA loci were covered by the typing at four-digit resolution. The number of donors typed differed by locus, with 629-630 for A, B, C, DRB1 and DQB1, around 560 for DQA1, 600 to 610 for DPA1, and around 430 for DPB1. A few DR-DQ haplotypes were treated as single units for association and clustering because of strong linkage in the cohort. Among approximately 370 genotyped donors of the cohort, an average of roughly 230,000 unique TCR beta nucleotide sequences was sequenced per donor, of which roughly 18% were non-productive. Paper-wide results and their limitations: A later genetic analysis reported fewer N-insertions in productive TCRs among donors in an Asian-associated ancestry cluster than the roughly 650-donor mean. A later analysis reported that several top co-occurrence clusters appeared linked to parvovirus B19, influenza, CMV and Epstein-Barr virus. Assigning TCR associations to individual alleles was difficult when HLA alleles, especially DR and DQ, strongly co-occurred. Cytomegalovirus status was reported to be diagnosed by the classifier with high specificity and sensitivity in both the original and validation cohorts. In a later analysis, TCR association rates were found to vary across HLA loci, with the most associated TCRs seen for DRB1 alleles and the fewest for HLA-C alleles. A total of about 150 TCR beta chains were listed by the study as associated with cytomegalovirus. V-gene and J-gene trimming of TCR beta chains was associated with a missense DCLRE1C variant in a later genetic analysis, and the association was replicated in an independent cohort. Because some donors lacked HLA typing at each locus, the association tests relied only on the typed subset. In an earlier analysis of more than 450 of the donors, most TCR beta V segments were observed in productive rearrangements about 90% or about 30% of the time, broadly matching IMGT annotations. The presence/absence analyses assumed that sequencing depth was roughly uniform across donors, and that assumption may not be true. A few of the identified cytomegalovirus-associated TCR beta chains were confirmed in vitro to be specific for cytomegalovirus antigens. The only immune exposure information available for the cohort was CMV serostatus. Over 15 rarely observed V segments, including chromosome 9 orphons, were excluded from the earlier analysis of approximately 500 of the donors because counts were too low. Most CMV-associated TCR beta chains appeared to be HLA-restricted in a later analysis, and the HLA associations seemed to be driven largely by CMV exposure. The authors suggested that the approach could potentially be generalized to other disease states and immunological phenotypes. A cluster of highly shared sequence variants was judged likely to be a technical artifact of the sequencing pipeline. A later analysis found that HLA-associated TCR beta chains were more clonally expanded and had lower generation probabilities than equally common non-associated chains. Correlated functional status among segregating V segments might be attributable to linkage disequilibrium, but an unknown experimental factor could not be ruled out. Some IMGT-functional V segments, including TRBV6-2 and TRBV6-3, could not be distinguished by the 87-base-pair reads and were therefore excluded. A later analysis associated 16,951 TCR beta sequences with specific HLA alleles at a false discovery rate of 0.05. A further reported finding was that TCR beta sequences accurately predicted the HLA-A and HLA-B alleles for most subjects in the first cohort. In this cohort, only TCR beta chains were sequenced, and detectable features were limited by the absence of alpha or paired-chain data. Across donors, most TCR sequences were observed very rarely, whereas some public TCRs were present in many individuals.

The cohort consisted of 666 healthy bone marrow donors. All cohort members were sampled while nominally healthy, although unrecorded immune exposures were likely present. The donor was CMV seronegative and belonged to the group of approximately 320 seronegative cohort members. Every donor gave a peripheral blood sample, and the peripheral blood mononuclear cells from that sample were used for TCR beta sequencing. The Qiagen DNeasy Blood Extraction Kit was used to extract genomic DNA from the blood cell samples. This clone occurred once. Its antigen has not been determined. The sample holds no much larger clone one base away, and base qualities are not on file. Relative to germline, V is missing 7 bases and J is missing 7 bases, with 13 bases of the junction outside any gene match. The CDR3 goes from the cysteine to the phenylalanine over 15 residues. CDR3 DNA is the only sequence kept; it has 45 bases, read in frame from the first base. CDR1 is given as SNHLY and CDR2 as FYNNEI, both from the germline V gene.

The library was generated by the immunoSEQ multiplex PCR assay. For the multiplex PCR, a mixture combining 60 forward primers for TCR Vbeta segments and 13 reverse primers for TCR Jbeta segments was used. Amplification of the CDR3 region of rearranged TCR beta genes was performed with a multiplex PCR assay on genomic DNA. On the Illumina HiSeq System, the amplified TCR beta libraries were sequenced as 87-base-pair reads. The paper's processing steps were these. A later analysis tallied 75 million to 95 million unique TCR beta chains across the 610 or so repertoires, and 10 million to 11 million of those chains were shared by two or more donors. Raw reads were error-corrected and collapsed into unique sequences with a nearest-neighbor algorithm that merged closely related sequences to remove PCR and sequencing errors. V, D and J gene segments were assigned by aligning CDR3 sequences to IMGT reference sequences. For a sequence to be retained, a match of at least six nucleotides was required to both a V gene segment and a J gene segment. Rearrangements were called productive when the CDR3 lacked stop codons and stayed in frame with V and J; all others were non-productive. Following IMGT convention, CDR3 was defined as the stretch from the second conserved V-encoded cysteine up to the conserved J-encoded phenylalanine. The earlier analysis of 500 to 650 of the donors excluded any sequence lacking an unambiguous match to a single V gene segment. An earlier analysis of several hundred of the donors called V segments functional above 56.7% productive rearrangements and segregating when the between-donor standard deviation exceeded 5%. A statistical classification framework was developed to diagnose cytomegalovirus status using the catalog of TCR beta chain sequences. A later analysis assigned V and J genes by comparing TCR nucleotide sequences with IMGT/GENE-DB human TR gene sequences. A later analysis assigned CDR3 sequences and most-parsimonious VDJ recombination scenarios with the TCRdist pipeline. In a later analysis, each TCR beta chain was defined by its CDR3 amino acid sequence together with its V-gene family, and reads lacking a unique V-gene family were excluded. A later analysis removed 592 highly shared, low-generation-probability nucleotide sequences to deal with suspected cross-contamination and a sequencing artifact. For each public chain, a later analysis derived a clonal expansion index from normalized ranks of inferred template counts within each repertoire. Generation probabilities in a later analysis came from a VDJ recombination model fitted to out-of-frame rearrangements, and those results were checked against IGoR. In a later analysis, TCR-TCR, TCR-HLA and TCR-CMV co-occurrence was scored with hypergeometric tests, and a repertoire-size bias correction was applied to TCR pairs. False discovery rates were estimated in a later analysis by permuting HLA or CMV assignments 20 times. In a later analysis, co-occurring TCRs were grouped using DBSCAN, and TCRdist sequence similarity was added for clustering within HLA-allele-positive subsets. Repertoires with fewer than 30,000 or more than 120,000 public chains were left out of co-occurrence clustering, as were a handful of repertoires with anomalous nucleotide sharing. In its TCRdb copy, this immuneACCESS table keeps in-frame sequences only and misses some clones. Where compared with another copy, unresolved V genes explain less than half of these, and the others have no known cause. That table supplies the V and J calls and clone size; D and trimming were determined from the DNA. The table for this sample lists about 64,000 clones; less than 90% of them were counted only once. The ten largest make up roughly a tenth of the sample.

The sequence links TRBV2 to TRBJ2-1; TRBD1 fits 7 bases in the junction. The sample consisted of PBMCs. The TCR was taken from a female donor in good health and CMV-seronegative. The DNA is TGTGCCAGCAAGTTACAGGGGATGGCGAGAAATGAGCAGTTCTTC. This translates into CASKLQGMARNEQFF.